This T cell receptor beta chain is from a study of blood T cell repertoires in COVID-19 (dated by TCRdb to 2019 to 2021). About the investigation overall: The collaborator samples originated in the United States, Italy and Spain and spanned the acute and convalescent phases of COVID-19. The dataset comprised deeply sampled blood TCRbeta repertoires from subjects exposed to, actively infected with, or recovered from COVID-19. The sample metadata nearly always contained a de-identified subject ID, COVID-19 status, age in years and sex. The repertoires were released in a freely available public database meant as a resource for research on the immune response to SARS-CoV-2. Where available, HLA class I and class II types were obtained from metadata supplied by the sample provider rather than from assay-based typing. Samples were obtained from the ongoing ImmuneRACE study (first 160 participants) and from about 1,300 subjects provided by 6 global collaborators. The material from the prospective study consisted of cDNA or gDNA derived from T cells, B-cell-depleted T cells, or PBMCs.

The collaborating institutions used their own protocols to collect whole blood in K2EDTA tubes. For TCRbeta analysis, collaborator samples were shipped as frozen whole blood, as isolated PBMCs, or as DNA extracted from either sample type. Overall study results and their limits: Clinical and demographic metadata were provided uncurated, with the amount varying by source and participant.

The CDR3 sequence holds 13 residues, the cysteine and phenylalanine included. Of all the DNA, just the CDR3 is kept, 39 bases in frame from base 1. V is cut back by 6 bases and J by 9 bases, with 10 bases in the junction unmatched. TCRbeta CDR3 regions were amplified from genomic DNA by means of the immunoSEQ Assay, a bias-controlled multiplex PCR. In the original analysis: The number of nucleated cells in each sample was estimated by amplification of reference gene primers within the assay. To quantify the absolute abundance of each unique TCRbeta CDR3 rearrangement, sequence reads were collapsed and filtered. For each sample, productive Simpson clonality was calculated as the square root of Simpson's diversity index over productive rearrangements. TCRdb stores this immuneACCESS table with in-frame sequences only. Part of the clones is absent; in the studies checked, under half of the shortfall reflects unresolved V genes, and no reason is known for the rest. The DNA was the basis for D and trimming; V, J and clone size are from that table. The sample table lists around 3,600 clones, under 80% of them with a count of one. The ten largest clones take up 20% to 25% of the sample.

Notes on this clone: Its recognized antigen is unknown. Per-base quality was not reported, and no clone a single base away is much larger than it.

The specimen sequenced was peripheral blood. The source is a man between 65 and 85 years old with active COVID-19. The chain joins TRBV12-3 or TRBV12-4 to TRBJ1-2, with 7 bases in between that match TRBD1. The base sequence is TGTGCCAGCAGGGACGACAGGGAGATGAGCTACACCTTC. This encodes CASRDDREMSYTF.